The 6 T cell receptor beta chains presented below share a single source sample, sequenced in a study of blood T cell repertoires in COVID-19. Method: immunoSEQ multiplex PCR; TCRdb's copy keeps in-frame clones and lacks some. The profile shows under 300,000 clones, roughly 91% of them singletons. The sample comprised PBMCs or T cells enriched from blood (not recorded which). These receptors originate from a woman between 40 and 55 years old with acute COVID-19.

The CDR3 spells CASIVDRGVNYGYTF. CDR3 sequence (DNA): TGTGCCAGCATCGTGGACAGGGGCGTTAACTATGGCTACACCTTC. The chain has TRBV28 and TRBJ1-2; 9 bases are shared with TRBD1. The CDR3 runs to 15 residues. Germline loops: CDR1 MDHEN, CDR2 SYDVKM. J gave up 1 base and V 7 bases, and 7 bases lay outside the gene matches.

The CDR3 region is CASSQNRDSSGNTIYF. DNA for the CDR3: TGTGCCAGCAGCCAAAACCGGGACAGCTCTGGAAACACCATATATTTT. The V gene is TRBV4-2, the J gene TRBJ1-3; 7 bases match TRBD1. Germline V gives CDR1 LGHNA, CDR2 YNFKEQ. V gave up 2 bases and J gave up 0 bases; unmatched junction bases: 4. This CDR3 is 16 amino acids long.

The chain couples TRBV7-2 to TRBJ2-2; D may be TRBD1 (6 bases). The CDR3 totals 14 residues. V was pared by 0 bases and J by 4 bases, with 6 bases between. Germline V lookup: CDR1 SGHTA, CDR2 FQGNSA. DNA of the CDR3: TGTGCCAGCAGCTTAGCACAGGGCACCGGGGAGCTGTTTTTT. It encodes CASSLAQGTGELFF.

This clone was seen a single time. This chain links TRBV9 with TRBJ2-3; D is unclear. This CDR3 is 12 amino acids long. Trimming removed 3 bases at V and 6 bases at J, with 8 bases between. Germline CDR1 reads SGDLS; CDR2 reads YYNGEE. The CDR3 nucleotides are TGTGCCAGCAGCGCCCCCTCGGATACGCAGTATTTT. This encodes CASSAPSDTQYF.

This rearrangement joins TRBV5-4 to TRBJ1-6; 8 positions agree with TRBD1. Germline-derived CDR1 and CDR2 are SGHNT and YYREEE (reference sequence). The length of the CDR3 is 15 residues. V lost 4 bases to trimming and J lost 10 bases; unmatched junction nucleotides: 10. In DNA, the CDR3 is TGTGCCAGCAGCCTGTACCAGGGGGCAGGGTCACCCCTCCACTTT. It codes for CASSLYQGAGSPLHF.

The DNA for the CDR3 is TGTGCCAGCAGTTTAGGGGACGTCCTGACTTTC. It codes for CASSLGDVLTF. The rearrangement joins TRBV6-2 or TRBV6-3 to TRBJ2-6; a weak D match, TRBD1 (5 bases). The CDR3 contains 11 residues. Per germline, CDR1 MNHEY and CDR2 SVGEGT. Trimming left V 4 bases short and J 11 bases short, with 6 bases between.